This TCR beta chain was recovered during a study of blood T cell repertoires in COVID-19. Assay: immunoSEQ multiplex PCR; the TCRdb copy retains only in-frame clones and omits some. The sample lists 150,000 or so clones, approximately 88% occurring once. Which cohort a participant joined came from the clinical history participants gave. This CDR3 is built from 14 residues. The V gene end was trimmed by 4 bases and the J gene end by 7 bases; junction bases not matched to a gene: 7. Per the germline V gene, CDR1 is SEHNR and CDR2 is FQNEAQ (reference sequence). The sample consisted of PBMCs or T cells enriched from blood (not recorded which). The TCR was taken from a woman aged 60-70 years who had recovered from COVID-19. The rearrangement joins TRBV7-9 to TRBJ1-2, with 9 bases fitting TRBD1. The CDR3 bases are TGTGCCAGCAGCTACTCACAGGGGGCGCGTGGCTACACCTTC. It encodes CASSYSQGARGYTF.